Here is one T cell receptor (beta chain) with its context. Its antigen remains unidentified. RNA transcripts provided the source from which TCR beta CDR3 regions were amplified. TCR CDR3 underwent first-round RT-PCR with the HTBI primer set. One entry per CDR3 protein results from TCRdb running MiXCR on the multiplex PCR reads. The sample lists about 210,000 distinct CDR3 sequences; 15% to 20% were seen once. This specimen comes from a study of T cells in Graves' hyperthyroidism and ophthalmopathy. The wider study: Peripheral blood specimens were obtained at initial diagnosis, prior to any treatment. Study conclusions and caveats: The majority of expanded thyroid clonotypes above 0.001 also appeared in blood.

Unmatched junction bases numbered 9, after V lost 2 bases and J lost 8 bases. The CDR3 contains 14 residues. Germline V gene sequence: CDR1 SGHRS, CDR2 YFSETQ. The sample comprised blood. This chain joins TRBV5-1 and TRBJ1-1; TRBD1 matches at 7 bases. This TCR derives from a man between 50 and 59 years old with Graves' hyperthyroidism. Written as DNA, the CDR3 is TGCGCCAGCAGCTTAGGGACAGCAACCAAGGAAGCTTTCTTT. Its protein product is CASSLGTATKEAFF. Filled out from reference TRBV5-1 and TRBJ1-1, the complete variable domain reads KAGVTQTPRYLIKTRGQQVTLSCSPISGHRSVSWYQQTPGQGLQFLFEYFSETQRNKGNFPGRFSGRQFSNSRSEMNVSTLELGDSALYLCASSLGTATKEAFFGQGTRLTVV.